Presented here are 25 T cell receptor beta chains from one specimen sequenced in a study of CXCR3-negative and CXCR3-positive naive CD8 T cells. The authors made the TRB cDNA libraries by 5' RACE using UMI labels. Each CDR3 protein gets one entry in TCRdb, which reprocessed the 5' RACE reads and gives no DNA. The table lists 150,000 to 170,000 distinct CDR3 sequences. Study conclusions and caveats: Compared with CXCR3-negative naive cells, CXCR3-positive naive cells showed more hydrophobic TRB CDR3s.

No antigens are known for them. The specimen sequenced was naive CXCR3+ CD8+ T cells from blood. Stated subset: CD45RO-CCR7+CD27+CD95- naive CD8+ T cells expressing CXCR3 (TNR3+). The source of these receptors is a human donor in good health. Some clones in this sample may be carry-over from other donors' samples.

The chain couples TRBV9 to TRBJ1-5; absent DNA, TCRdb's TRBD1 call cannot be checked. Germline lookup yields CDR1 SGDLS and CDR2 YYNGEE. The CDR3 has 14 amino acids. CDR3: CASSAGPQNQPQHF.

This chain uses TRBV5-4 with TRBJ2-1; TCRdb's D call of TRBD1 is untestable without DNA. This CDR3 region has 15 residues. CDR1 is SGHNT, CDR2 YYREEE, per germline (reference sequence). The CDR3 sequence: CASSLFGKSPLLQFF.

The chain combines TRBV18 with TRBJ1-1; there is no DNA to check the TCRdb D call of TRBD1. The CDR3 totals 14 residues. CDR1 and CDR2 from the germline V gene are KGHSH and LQKENI. CDR3 amino acids: CASSPDGQNTEAFF.

This rearrangement joins TRBV7-9 to TRBJ1-1. The CDR3 covers 12 residues. Germline CDR1 SEHNR, CDR2 FQNEAQ (reference sequence). CDR3 region: CASFSGFTEAFF.

The chain carries TRBV7-8 and TRBJ2-6; TCRdb indicates TRBD2, and absent DNA this call remains unverified. Germline CDR1 is SGHVS and CDR2 is FQNEAQ. The CDR3 extends over 17 amino acids. CDR3 in amino acids: CASSWLELISGANVLTF. The variable domain in full, completed from reference TRBV7-8 and TRBJ2-6, reads GAGVSQSPRYKVAKRGQDVALRCDPISGHVSLFWYQQALGQGPEFLTYFQNEAQLDKSGLPSDRFFAERPEGSVSTLKIQRTQQEDSAVYLCASSWLELISGANVLTFGAGSRLTVL.

The gene calls are TRBV11-2 and TRBJ2-7. The CDR3 spans 14 residues. The germline V gene has CDR1 SGHAT and CDR2 FQNNGV. The CDR3 sequence is CASSLVGASHEQYF.

V is TRBV6-2 or TRBV6-3 and J is TRBJ2-7; the D call from TCRdb, TRBD2, cannot be confirmed without DNA. The CDR3 is 16 amino acids. CDR1 and CDR2 (germline): MNHEY, SVGEGT. The CDR3 is CASSYSSSGGIYEQYF.

The V call is TRBV19, the J call TRBJ2-3. This CDR3 comprises 14 residues. From germline, CDR1 is LNHDA and CDR2 SQIVND (reference sequence). The CDR3 region is CASSQLLSTDTQYF. The full variable domain, its missing parts supplied by reference TRBV19 and TRBJ2-3, is DGGITQSPKYLFRKEGQNVTLSCEQNLNHDAMYWYRQDPGQGLRLIYYSQIVNDFQKGDIAEGYSVSREKKESFPLTVTSAQKNPTAFYLCASSQLLSTDTQYFGPGTRLTVL.

The rearrangement links TRBV9 to TRBJ2-1; TCRdb's D call of TRBD1 is untestable without DNA. Germline values: CDR1 SGDLS, CDR2 YYNGEE. The CDR3 contains 16 residues. The CDR3 sequence: CASSAITGTPLNEQFF. Drawing the rest from reference TRBV9 and TRBJ2-1, the complete variable domain is DSGVTQTPKHLITATGQRVTLRCSPRSGDLSVYWYQQSLDQGLQFLIQYYNGEERAKGNILERFSAQQFPDLHSELNLSSLELGDSALYFCASSAITGTPLNEQFFGPGTRLTVL.

The chain recombines TRBV7-9 with TRBJ2-5. Germline V gives CDR1 SEHNR, CDR2 FQNEAQ (reference sequence). This CDR3 region has 14 residues. The CDR3 reads CASSFSQQEETQYF.

The chain is built from TRBV7-2 and TRBJ2-3. CDR1 and CDR2 from the germline V gene are SGHTA and FQGNSA. This CDR3 has 13 amino acids. The CDR3 reads CASSLSTTDTQYF.

The CDR3 reads CASSQDTATGELFF. The rearrangement uses TRBV14 and TRBJ2-2. CDR1 and CDR2 from the germline V gene are SGHDN and FVKESK. The CDR3 runs 14 residues.

The gene calls are TRBV7-8 and TRBJ2-7; TCRdb's assignment of TRBD2 cannot be checked, as there is no DNA. Per germline, CDR1 SGHVS and CDR2 FQNEAQ. This CDR3 has 13 residues. The CDR3 sequence: CASSPGTLYEQYF.

The rearrangement links TRBV25-1 to TRBJ2-1; checking the TCRdb D call of TRBD2 is not possible without DNA. CDR1 and CDR2 from the germline V gene are MGHDK and SYGVNS. The CDR3 is made up of 19 amino acids. CDR3 in amino acids: CASSEYRTSGSPSGNEQFF.

The genes are TRBV29-1 and TRBJ1-1; without DNA, the TCRdb call of TRBD1 cannot be checked. This CDR3 contains 13 residues. CDR1 is SQVTM, CDR2 ANQGSEA, per germline. This chain's CDR3 is CSVLGRRSTEAFF. The entire variable domain, with the rest obtained from reference TRBV29-1 and TRBJ1-1, is as follows: SAVISQKPSRDICQRGTSLTIQCQVDSQVTMMFWYRQQPGQSLTLIATANQGSEATYESGFVIDKFPISRPNLTFSTLTVSNMSPEDSSIYLCSVLGRRSTEAFFGQGTRLTVV.

The genes are TRBV4-3 and TRBJ2-3; checking the TCRdb D call of TRBD1 is not possible without DNA. The CDR3 totals 16 residues. Per the germline V gene, CDR1 is LGHNA and CDR2 is YSLEER. CDR3 region: CASSLTRGAVADTQYF.

The chain combines TRBV9 with TRBJ2-7. Per the germline V gene, CDR1 is SGDLS and CDR2 is YYNGEE. CDR3 length equals 14 residues. The CDR3 sequence: CASSVGGSPYEQYF.

The chain links TRBV5-5 to TRBJ2-1. The CDR3 length is 11 residues. CDR1 and CDR2 (germline): SGHKS, YYEKEE (reference sequence). This CDR3 reads CASSWQVVQFF.

The V gene is TRBV12-3 or TRBV12-4, the J gene TRBJ2-3; absent DNA, TCRdb's TRBD2 call cannot be checked. CDR3 length: 15 amino acids. The chain's CDR3 is CASSKLAGGSDTQYF.

The chain combines TRBV20-1 with TRBJ2-1; TCRdb returns TRBD1, unconfirmable since there is no DNA. Germline CDR1 DFQATT, CDR2 SNEGSKA (reference sequence). The CDR3 sequence is 15 residues long. The CDR3 region is CSARDTGTGNNEQFF.

The J gene is TRBJ1-2, the V gene TRBV11-2. CDR1 SGHAT and CDR2 FQNNGV come from the germline V gene. The CDR3 covers 14 residues. This CDR3 is CASSLVTSNYGYTF.

The gene calls are TRBV5-1 and TRBJ1-1; checking the TCRdb D call of TRBD1 is not possible without DNA. Germline CDR1 and CDR2: SGHRS and YFSETQ. The CDR3 is made up of 15 amino acids. CDR3 residues: CASSSRQGRGTEAFF.

The V and J genes are TRBV9 and TRBJ2-2; without DNA, the TCRdb call of TRBD1 cannot be checked. Germline V gene lookup returns CDR1 SGDLS and CDR2 YYNGEE. This CDR3 is built from 15 residues. The CDR3 spells CASSVESGVTGELFF.

V gene TRBV7-3 combines with J gene TRBJ2-2; no DNA is available, so the TRBD2 call from TCRdb remains unchecked. This CDR3 has 20 residues. CDR1 is SGHTA, CDR2 FQGTGA, per germline. The CDR3 here is CASSLTDIVRLAGDTGELFF.

The CDR3 reads CASSFSVIGETQYF. V is TRBV7-8 and J is TRBJ2-5. The CDR3 runs 14 residues. CDR1 is SGHVS and CDR2 is FQNEAQ in the germline V gene. The full variable domain, rest sourced from reference TRBV7-8 and TRBJ2-5, is GAGVSQSPRYKVAKRGQDVALRCDPISGHVSLFWYQQALGQGPEFLTYFQNEAQLDKSGLPSDRFFAERPEGSVSTLKIQRTQQEDSAVYLCASSFSVIGETQYFGPGTRLLVL.